The 7 T cell receptor beta chains given below trace back to one sample, sequenced in a study of CD8 T cells in ankylosing spondylitis. Each CDR3 protein gets one entry after TCRdb re-called the 5' RACE reads with MiXCR. The sample includes more than 150,000 distinct CDR3 sequences, over 10% of them seen just once. Sequenced input: blood, either unsorted or a sorted T cell fraction (not recorded which). The receptors were sampled from a female donor with ankylosing spondylitis or in good health (not recorded which).

This clonotype was seen repeatedly, ten times or more. V usage is TRBV25-1 and J usage is TRBJ2-2, with D possibly TRBD2 on 5 matching bases. Germline assignment: CDR1 MGHDK and CDR2 SYGVNS. V lost 6 bases to trimming and J lost 1 base, with 9 bases between them. The CDR3 is 14 amino acids. The CDR3 spells CASRYGMNTGELFF. The CDR3 nucleotides are TGTGCCAGCAGATACGGGATGAACACCGGGGAGCTGTTTTTT.

The sample holds a few counts of this clonotype. The chain uses TRBV29-1 and TRBJ1-1; D is unresolved. Germline V gene sequence: CDR1 SQVTM, CDR2 ANQGSEA. The CDR3 covers 12 residues. V shed 4 bases and J shed 5 bases, with 11 bases lying between them. The CDR3 reads CSVARERTEAFF. In nucleotides, the CDR3 is TGCAGCGTTGCTCGGGAAAGAACTGAAGCTTTCTTT.

This clonotype was counted at least ten times. The rearrangement uses TRBV5-1 and TRBJ2-5, with 8 positions matching TRBD1. Germline V lookup: CDR1 SGHRS, CDR2 YFSETQ. The CDR3 sequence is 15 residues long. J lost 3 bases, V lost 4 bases, and 8 bases had no gene match. CDR3: CASSPTGTGEETQYF. Here the CDR3 DNA reads TGCGCCAGCAGCCCGACCGGGACAGGAGAAGAGACCCAGTACTTC. The variable domain in full, with the rest retrieved from reference TRBV5-1 and TRBJ2-5, is KAGVTQTPRYLIKTRGQQVTLSCSPISGHRSVSWYQQTPGQGLQFLFEYFSETQRNKGNFPGRFSGRQFSNSRSEMNVSTLELGDSALYLCASSPTGTGEETQYFGPGTRLLVL.

This clonotype was counted a few times. The CDR3 region is CASSVQGRVSGELFF. The CDR3 DNA is TGTGCCAGCAGCGTACAGGGGAGGGTCTCCGGGGAGCTGTTTTTT. This rearrangement joins TRBV6-1 to TRBJ2-2; D might be TRBD1 or TRBD2, each matching 7 bases. This CDR3 contains 15 residues. With 6 bases removed from V and 6 bases from J, the gap between germline ends came to 17 bases. CDR1 is MNHNS and CDR2 is SASEGT in the germline V gene.

A few counts support this clonotype. The chain combines TRBV12-3 or TRBV12-4 with TRBJ2-7; D is unresolved. The germline V and J ends were trimmed by 5 bases and 5 bases, with 10 bases remaining between them. The CDR3 consists of 12 residues. CDR3 coding DNA: TGTGCCAGCAGTCCTAGGACCAACGAGCAGTACTTC. Translating gives CASSPRTNEQYF.

This clonotype occurred a few times. The gene calls are TRBV4-2 and TRBJ1-2; TRBD1 is a possible D gene (5 bases). With 0 bases removed from V and 4 bases from J, the gap between germline ends came to 9 bases. The germline CDR1 and CDR2 sequences are LGHNA and YNFKEQ. The CDR3 loop spans 14 amino acids. The CDR3 loop reads CASSQEAGLYGYTF. CDR3 bases: TGTGCCAGCAGCCAAGAGGCAGGGCTCTATGGCTACACCTTC.

This clonotype was seen repeatedly, ten times or more. The V gene is TRBV28, the J gene TRBJ1-1; TRBD1 matches at 10 bases. The CDR3 has 16 residues. The V segment lost 7 bases and the J segment 7 bases; nucleotides outside the gene matches: 15. In germline, CDR1 is MDHEN, CDR2 SYDVKM. CDR3 in amino acids: CASKEAPGTGEFEAFF. In DNA form, the CDR3 reads TGTGCCAGCAAGGAGGCCCCCGGGACAGGGGAATTTGAAGCTTTCTTT. The full variable domain, in which reference TRBV28 and TRBJ1-1 provide the parts outside the CDR3, is DVKVTQSSRYLVKRTGEKVFLECVQDMDHENMFWYRQDPGLGLRLIYFSYDVKMKEKGDIPEGYSVSREKKERFSLILESASTNQTSMYLCASKEAPGTGEFEAFFGQGTRLTVV.